Sequencing of this T cell receptor beta chain was carried out in a study of graft-versus-host responses after intestinal transplantation. Findings of the study overall: Early post-transplant HvG declines tracked with peak circulating GvH clone levels. Clonal ratios of graft-versus-host to host-versus-graft in allografts were high for patients exhibiting graft-donor T cell macrochimerism.

Method: immunoSEQ multiplex PCR; TCRdb's copy keeps in-frame clones and lacks some. The data show tens of thousands of clones, roughly nine tenths seen once. Germline CDR1 LNHDA, CDR2 SQIVND (reference sequence). This CDR3 contains 15 residues. Losses at the gene ends were 5 bases for V and 2 bases for J; bases not matched to a gene: 6. In the case of this clone: As yet, its antigen is unknown.

The chain links TRBV19 to TRBJ2-7, with 10 bases fitting TRBD1. The receptor's source is a human donor who received an intestinal transplant. The specimen comprised unstimulated CD8+ T cells sorted from spleen or lymph node cells, sampled before intestinal transplant. CDR3 bases: TGTGCCAGTAGTTGGGTCGGGACAGGGGCCTACGAGCAGTACTTC. Protein product: CASSWVGTGAYEQYF.